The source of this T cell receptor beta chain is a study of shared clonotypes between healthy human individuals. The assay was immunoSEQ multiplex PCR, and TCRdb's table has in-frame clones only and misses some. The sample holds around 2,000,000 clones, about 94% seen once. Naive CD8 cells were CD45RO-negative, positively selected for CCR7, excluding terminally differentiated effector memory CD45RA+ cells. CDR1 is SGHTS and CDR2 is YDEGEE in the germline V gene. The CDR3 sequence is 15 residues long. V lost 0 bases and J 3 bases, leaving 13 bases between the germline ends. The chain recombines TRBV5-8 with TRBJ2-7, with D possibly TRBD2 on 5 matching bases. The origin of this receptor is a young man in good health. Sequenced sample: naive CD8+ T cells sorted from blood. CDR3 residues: CASSLVSGLDYEQYF. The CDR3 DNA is TGTGCCAGCAGCTTGGTATCCGGACTGGACTACGAGCAGTACTTC.